The T cell receptor beta chain described here comes from a study of blood T cell repertoires in COVID-19 (dated by TCRdb to the early 2020s). With respect to the entire study: Samples from collaborators originated in the United States, Italy and Spain and spanned both the acute and convalescent phases of COVID-19. The sample metadata nearly always contained a de-identified subject ID, COVID-19 status, age in years and sex. Where available, HLA class I and class II types were obtained from metadata supplied by the sample provider rather than from assay-based typing. Samples were obtained from the ongoing ImmuneRACE study (first 160 participants) and from 1,254 subjects provided by 6 global collaborators. The repertoires were released in a freely available public database meant as a resource for research on the immune response to SARS-CoV-2. Deeply sampled blood TCRbeta repertoires from subjects exposed to, actively infected with, or recovered from COVID-19 were included in the dataset. The prospective study material was composed of cDNA or gDNA derived from T cells, B-cell-depleted T cells, or PBMCs.

Concerning this clone: Its cognate antigen has yet to be identified. Per-base qualities were not stored, and no clone one base away is much larger.

Study-wide findings and limitations: The amount of clinical and demographic metadata varied by source and participant and was provided uncurated.

Participants in the prospective study were aged 18 to 89 years, lived in approximately 26 United States geographic areas, and enrolled through a virtual design. In the prospective study, cohorts were assigned on the basis of participant-reported clinical history obtained from a screening survey and a study questionnaire. For ImmuneRACE Cohort 3, a participant was defined as recovered based on two consecutive negative NP/OP PCR tests, clearance by a healthcare professional, or resolution of symptoms. In the prospective study, whole blood, serum and a nasopharyngeal or oropharyngeal swab were collected from each participant by mobile phlebotomists. Participants in the prospective study had the option to provide additional blood draws and questionnaires over a 2-month period. Before DNA extraction, prospective study blood samples were shipped either frozen or at room temperature. TCRbeta CDR3 regions were amplified from genomic DNA using the immunoSEQ Assay, a bias-controlled multiplex PCR. On the authors' methods: Nucleated cell counts per sample were estimated from amplification of reference gene primers within the assay. To quantify the absolute abundance of each unique TCRbeta CDR3 rearrangement, sequence reads were collapsed and filtered. For each sample, productive Simpson clonality was calculated by taking the square root of Simpson's diversity index across productive rearrangements. The source is immuneACCESS, and TCRdb retained only in-frame sequences with V and J called. Part of the clones is not carried over; for the studies checked, unresolved V genes explain less than half of this, and the remainder is unexplained. V and J calls and clone size are given by that table; D and trimming were obtained from the DNA. The sample table lists more than 250,000 clones, about 85% of them with a count of one. In total, the top ten clones hold under 6.5% of the sample.

The germline ends are 16 bases apart after V is trimmed by 0 bases and J by 2 bases. The CDR3 has 17 amino acids, counting the end cysteine and phenylalanine. Of the read, only the CDR3 DNA is kept; its 51 bases are in frame from base 1. Based on the germline V gene, the CDR1 and CDR2 sequences are MGHRA and YSYEKL. Sequences were obtained from PBMCs or T cells enriched from blood (not recorded which). The chain is encoded by TRBV4-1 joined to TRBJ1-1; a tentative D call is TRBD1 (5 bases match). The clonotype comes from a woman under 40 who had recovered from COVID-19. The bases read TGCGCCAGCAGCCAAGATCGCAACGCGGGGGACAACACTGAAGCTTTCTTT. Its translation is CASSQDRNAGDNTEAFF.